These 4 T cell receptor beta chains originate from one sample sequenced in a study of cytomegalovirus exposure and HLA in healthy donors. Primers included in the PCR were 60 Vbeta and 13 Jbeta primers. TCRdb keeps only in-frame clones here, not all; method: immunoSEQ multiplex PCR. The sample lists about 130,000 clones; roughly 76% were seen once. The sequenced material came from PBMCs. The source of these receptors is a woman aged 60-75 years in good health and CMV-seropositive.

This chain links TRBV6-1 with TRBJ1-4; the D gene is possibly TRBD1 (5 bases). This CDR3 has 14 amino acids. From germline, CDR1 is MNHNS and CDR2 SASEGT. Trimming left V 2 bases short and J 5 bases short, with 9 bases between. In nucleotides, the CDR3 is TGTGCCAGCAGTGAACCGGGGGGGAATGAAAAACTGTTTTTT. As protein: CASSEPGGNEKLFF.

This chain joins TRBV7-9 and TRBJ2-3; TRBD2 matches at 10 bases. CDR3 size: 17 residues. Germline V gene lookup returns CDR1 SEHNR and CDR2 FQNEAQ (reference sequence). V was pared by 5 bases and J by 2 bases, with 10 bases of the junction left unmatched. CDR3: CASSPLLAGKHTDTQYF. The CDR3 DNA follows: TGTGCCAGCAGCCCTTTACTAGCGGGGAAACACACAGATACGCAGTATTTT. The full variable domain, in which reference TRBV7-9 and TRBJ2-3 provide the parts outside the CDR3, is DTGVSQNPRHKITKRGQNVTFRCDPISEHNRLYWYRQTLGQGPEFLTYFQNEAQLEKSRLLSDRFSAERPKGSFSTLEIQRTEQGDSAMYLCASSPLLAGKHTDTQYFGPGTRLTVL.

The V call is TRBV5-1, the J call TRBJ2-5; D is possibly TRBD1 (7 bases). The V gene's germline CDR1 is SGHRS and CDR2 YFSETQ. This CDR3 is 14 amino acids long. V lost 2 bases and J lost 11, with 19 bases in between. CDR3 protein: CASSFRQGTGEQYF. DNA for the CDR3: TGCGCCAGCAGCTTTCGACAGGGAACGGGGGAGCAGTACTTC.

V usage is TRBV7-6 and J usage is TRBJ2-3; TRBD2 is a possible D gene (6 bases). V lost 4 bases and J lost 0, with 14 bases in between. The germline V gene encodes CDR1 SGHVS and CDR2 FNYEAQ. CDR3 length equals 16 residues. CDR3 residues: CASSSKGLASTDTQYF. The CDR3 region has the DNA TGTGCCAGCAGCTCAAAAGGGCTAGCGAGCACAGATACGCAGTATTTT.